These T cell receptor beta chains were read from a single sample in a study of CD8 T cells in ankylosing spondylitis. One entry per CDR3 protein results from TCRdb running MiXCR on the 5' RACE reads. The repertoire includes some 200,000 distinct CDR3 sequences, roughly 18% of them detected once, and approximately 4.3% sits in the top ten. The sequenced sample was blood, either unsorted or a sorted T cell fraction (not recorded which). The source is a male donor under 30 with ankylosing spondylitis or in good health (not recorded which). Both conserved end residues are part of each CDR3. The order of the fields is V gene, J gene, D gene, CDR3 protein. A D gene is named only where the DNA matches it firmly.

TRBV6-2/TRBV6-3	TRBJ2-1	.	CASSYSPISSYNEQFF
TRBV10-3	TRBJ2-4	TRBD1	CAISDYGQGNERVKNIQYF
TRBV6-6	TRBJ1-2	.	CASSYGSTAGYGYTF
TRBV20-1	TRBJ1-5	TRBD1	CSARVQGINQPQHF
TRBV3-1	TRBJ2-3	.	CASSQRTGTDTQYF
TRBV29-1	TRBJ2-1	TRBD1	CSVHRGNEQFF
TRBV20-1	TRBJ2-2	.	CSARVTVSNTGELFF
TRBV30	TRBJ2-3	.	CAWNSVTDTQYF
TRBV12-5	TRBJ2-5	.	CASGLGVRQETQYF
TRBV6-1	TRBJ2-1	.	CASSGKDRRPLSSYNEQFF
TRBV27	TRBJ2-5	.	CASSRPSKPETQYF
TRBV12-3/TRBV12-4	TRBJ1-1	TRBD1	CASSLPGQDPMNTEAFF
TRBV7-2	TRBJ1-3	TRBD1	CASSLEGTGVNTIYF
TRBV28	TRBJ2-7	TRBD2	CASSSPEGAGPRYEQYF
TRBV11-2	TRBJ1-6	.	CASSLGYGGSPLHF
TRBV5-1	TRBJ1-5	.	CASSFGRNQPQHF
TRBV9	TRBJ2-1	.	CASSDPRSAYNEQFF
TRBV7-3	TRBJ2-2	.	CASSSLGVGGELFF
TRBV5-4	TRBJ1-1	.	CASSPTAGMTEAFF
TRBV7-9	TRBJ2-1	.	CASSLPRPYNEQFF
TRBV29-1	TRBJ1-4	.	CSVDRKGDEKLFF
TRBV27	TRBJ2-7	.	CASSPFRFSSYEQYF
TRBV21-1	TRBJ2-3	.	CASSLQNPGDTQYF
TRBV21-1	TRBJ1-4	.	CASGPGDNEKLFF
TRBV20-1	TRBJ2-1	TRBD2	CSASGGLAGVRENIEQFF
TRBV20-1	TRBJ2-1	TRBD2	CSAEGTIGNEQFF
TRBV6-4	TRBJ2-5	.	CASSDSRCGLLDRRVKETQYF
TRBV29-1	TRBJ2-4	.	CSVALGNKNIQYF
TRBV5-1	TRBJ2-5	TRBD2	CASSPFEGGLAGETQYF
TRBV6-6	TRBJ2-1	TRBD2	CASRGIEREERLEQFF
TRBV18	TRBJ2-7	.	CASSPAMGGSEQYF
TRBV19	TRBJ2-1	.	CASSIGLLALGNEQFF
TRBV2	TRBJ2-1	.	CASMKEGVRDEQFF
TRBV5-6	TRBJ2-1	.	CASITRRVSYNEQFF
TRBV5-1	TRBJ2-6	.	CASSLELLGANVLTF
TRBV4-3	TRBJ2-1	.	CASSRAHEQFF
TRBV20-1	TRBJ2-1	TRBD2	CSARPSFAGATNEQFF
TRBV20-1	TRBJ2-7	TRBD2	CSARDLAAAYEQYF
TRBV5-1	TRBJ2-7	.	CASSLENRLYEQYF
TRBV2	TRBJ1-5	.	CASSRGEDQPQHF
TRBV30	TRBJ1-5	.	CAWSSQENQPQHF
TRBV15	TRBJ2-2	.	CATSRVAGAFGELFF
TRBV7-8	TRBJ2-7	.	CASSLIGTGLDEQYF
TRBV12-3/TRBV12-4	TRBJ2-7	TRBD2	CASSLTGLASEQYF
TRBV14	TRBJ2-2	.	CASSRFSGELFF
TRBV29-1	TRBJ2-2	TRBD2	CSVRTSRAGELFF
TRBV2	TRBJ2-3	.	CASSEASSVVMAADTQYF
TRBV3-1	TRBJ2-7	TRBD2	CASSGTSGRAAYEQYF